This TCR beta chain appears in the sequencing data of a study of cytomegalovirus exposure and HLA in healthy donors. 13 Jbeta primers and 60 Vbeta primers were used for the PCR. The method was immunoSEQ multiplex PCR; TCRdb's version includes in-frame clones alone and lacks a portion of them. The table shows 150,000 to 200,000 clones, with 82% occurring only once. Study outcomes and limitations: Sequence variants that were highly shared formed a cluster that was likely a sequencing artifact. Among TCR beta chains of equal frequency, HLA-associated ones were more clonally expanded in a later analysis.

This clone appeared a single time. Its target is unknown. Other DNA sequences in the sample encode the same CDR3. Per the germline V gene, CDR1 is SGHTA and CDR2 is FQGTGA. This CDR3 has 14 residues. The V segment lost 6 bases and the J segment 4 bases; nucleotides outside the gene matches: 2. The chain joins TRBV7-3 to TRBJ2-2, with 10 positions matching TRBD1. The sequence was obtained from a middle-aged man in good health and CMV-seronegative. Material: PBMCs. The CDR3 reads CASSRDRGTGELFF. The CDR3 DNA reads TGTGCCAGCAGTCGGGACAGGGGCACCGGGGAGCTGTTTTTT.